This is a list of T cell receptor beta chains from one sample in a study of beta chain features in type 1 diabetes. Method: immunoSEQ multiplex PCR; TCRdb's copy keeps in-frame clones and lacks some. Of about 470,000 clones in the sample, 30% were seen once. The specimen sequenced was naive CD4+ T cells from blood. The receptors were sampled from a man in his late teens or twenties in good health. The CDR3 runs from the conserved cysteine through the conserved F or W. The D gene is left open where the match is weak. The size field is filled for only some rows; it gives once, few, many or a size class.

.	TRBV30	.	TRBJ2-2	TGTGCCTGGAGGCGGGACACCGGGGAGCTGTTTTTT	CAWRRDTGELFF
TRBD2	TRBV30	few	TRBJ2-3	TGTGCCTGGGCCCCCAGAATACTAGCGGGATCGACAGATACGCAGTATTTT	CAWAPRILAGSTDTQYF
.	TRBV9	.	TRBJ2-2	TGTGCCAGCAGTCGATCCGGGGAGCTGTTTTTT	CASSRSGELFF
.	TRBV7-9	.	TRBJ2-6	TGTGCCAGCAGCCCACGCGCTTACGGACTCTCTGGGGCCAACGTCCTGACTTTC	CASSPRAYGLSGANVLTF
TRBD2	TRBV30	few	TRBJ2-1	TGTGCCTGGATCAGCGGGAGGGCCCTCTACAATGAGCAGTTCTTC	CAWISGRALYNEQFF
TRBD1	TRBV5-1	few	TRBJ2-3	TGCGCCAGCAGCTCGACCACCCGACAGGGGGCAGCTAGCGGGAGCACAGATACGCAGTATTTT	CASSSTTRQGAASGSTDTQYF
TRBD2	TRBV6-6	.	TRBJ2-1	TGTGCCAGCAGTTACTCCCTAGCGGGTCCCCTCTTC	CASSYSLAGPLF
TRBD1	TRBV5-4	.	TRBJ2-1	TGTGCCAGCAGCCGCAACAGGGGGACCTACAATGAGCAGTTCTTC	CASSRNRGTYNEQFF
TRBD1	TRBV23-1	.	TRBJ2-3	TGCGCCAGCAGTCAATCAACAGGGGGCTCCCACACAGATACGCAGTATTTT	CASSQSTGGSHTDTQYF
TRBD1	TRBV15	.	TRBJ2-3	TGTGCCACCAGCAGAGATTCCTACCGGGACAGGGGATCAAATACGCAGTATTTT	CATSRDSYRDRGSNTQYF
TRBD2	TRBV9	.	TRBJ2-4	TGTGCCAGCAGCGGACAAAGCGGGAGAGCCAAAAACATTCAGTACTTC	CASSGQSGRAKNIQYF
.	TRBV7-2	few	TRBJ1-2	TGTGCCAGCAGCTTAGGTGTCCTCTACGCCTTC	CASSLGVLYAF
.	TRBV29-1	few	TRBJ2-7	TGCAGCGTTCTCGGGACCCCACGGGGCTCCTACGAGCAGTACTTC	CSVLGTPRGSYEQYF